Sequencing of this T cell receptor (beta chain) was carried out in a study of OX40 agonist ivuxolimab in advanced cancers. Across the whole study: Every patient in dose escalation had hepatocellular carcinoma, melanoma, renal cell or head and neck cancer. Earlier treatment with anti-PD-1, anti-PD-L1 or anti-CTLA-4 was permitted, and around 43% had received some. Findings of the study overall: At doses 0.1 to 3.0 mg/kg, CD4+ and CD8+ clones expanded. Low levels of normalized T-cell clonal expansion also appeared in some nonresponders.

The CDR3 extends over 14 amino acids. Trimming took off 4 bases at V and 2 bases at J, with 13 bases between the two ends. Looked up from germline, CDR1 is GTSNPN and CDR2 is SVGIG (reference sequence). Produced via immunoSEQ multiplex PCR; TCRdb's table is partial and in-frame only. The profile covers over 30,000 clones, with roughly 86% appearing a single time and under 2% taken by the ten largest. About this clone: As yet, its antigen is unknown.

This chain uses TRBV30 with TRBJ2-3, with D maybe TRBD2 (6 bases). This TCR came from an adult with an advanced solid tumor such as melanoma, head and neck, liver or kidney cancer. The material sequenced was CD4+ or CD8+ T cells sorted from blood, taken in a trial of the OX40 agonist ivuxolimab. This chain's CDR3 is CAWTGTLFTDTQYF. CDR3 DNA sequence: TGTGCCTGGACTGGGACTTTATTCACAGATACGCAGTATTTT.